Shown below are 17 T cell receptor beta chains from a single sample sequenced in a study of early T cells in non-severe SARS-CoV-2 infection. TCRdb re-called the 5' RACE reads with MiXCR, one entry per CDR3 protein. The sample carries around 89,000 distinct CDR3 sequences, approximately 15% recorded once. Material for sequencing was whole blood. These receptors all stem from an adult who was a healthcare worker with PCR-confirmed SARS-CoV-2 infection or an uninfected control (not recorded which).

V is TRBV4-1 and J is TRBJ2-1; D tentatively reads TRBD1 or TRBD2 (5 bases each). CDR1 MGHRA and CDR2 YSYEKL come from the germline V gene. This CDR3 spans 17 amino acids. The germline V and J ends were trimmed by 0 bases and 4 bases, with 16 bases remaining between them. In nucleotides, the CDR3 is TGCGCCAGCAGCCAAGAGGGGGTTGGCGGAGAGTACAATGAGCAGTTCTTC. This sequence encodes CASSQEGVGGEYNEQFF.

This clonotype was observed a few times. The V and J genes are TRBV6-1 and TRBJ2-3; D is possibly TRBD1 (6 bases). Between the trimmed V and J ends, which lost 0 bases and 3 bases, there was a span of 13 bases. CDR1 MNHNS and CDR2 SASEGT come from the germline V gene. The CDR3 runs to 16 residues. DNA for the CDR3: TGTGCCAGCAGTGAAGCCTACGCCAGGGGAACAGATACGCAGTATTTT. Its protein product is CASSEAYARGTDTQYF.

The chain recombines TRBV30 with TRBJ1-1, with D perhaps matching TRBD1 (5 bases). The CDR3 has 13 residues. Trimming cost V 0 bases and J 2 bases, with 7 bases left between them. CDR1 GTSNPN and CDR2 SVGIG come from the germline V gene (reference sequence). The CDR3 region has the DNA TGTGCCTGGAGTGTGACAGTTAACACTGAAGCTTTCTTT. It specifies CAWSVTVNTEAFF.

The sample holds a few counts of this clonotype. The chain recombines TRBV10-3 with TRBJ2-7; no definite D call. The length of the CDR3 is 11 residues. Germline V gene lookup returns CDR1 ENHRY and CDR2 SYGVKD. Trimming stripped 3 bases from V and 4 bases from J, with 4 bases between. CDR3 in amino acids: CAISDSYEQYV. DNA of the CDR3: TGTGCCATCAGTGACTCATACGAGCAGTACGTC.

CDR3 loop: CASGAGLLNEKLFF. In nucleotides, the CDR3 is TGTGCCAGCGGTGCGGGGCTACTTAATGAAAAACTGTTTTTT. This chain joins TRBV6-5 and TRBJ1-4, with D perhaps TRBD1 (5 bases). Germline CDR1 and CDR2: MNHEY and SVGAGI. The CDR3 runs to 14 residues. Trimming cost V 8 bases and J 4 bases, with 14 bases left between them.

This clonotype appeared many times. The genes are TRBV2 and TRBJ1-3; D unclear. The CDR3 consists of 16 residues. Germline V gene lookup returns CDR1 SNHLY and CDR2 FYNNEI. V was pared by 1 base and J by 0 bases, with 10 bases between. This CDR3 is CASSEEWRNSGNTIYF. The CDR3, as DNA: TGTGCCAGCAGTGAAGAATGGCGGAACTCTGGAAACACCATATATTTT.

This chain uses TRBV5-4 with TRBJ2-2, with D possibly called TRBD1 or TRBD2 (5 bases each). V was pared by 0 bases and J by 6 bases, with 12 bases between. CDR3 length: 15 amino acids. Germline V gene lookup returns CDR1 SGHNT and CDR2 YYREEE (reference sequence). Written as DNA, the CDR3 is TGTGCCAGCAGCTTGGCGGGGCACATATCCGGGGAGCTGTTTTTT. The encoded protein is CASSLAGHISGELFF.

V is TRBV29-1 and J is TRBJ2-2, with D unresolved. The CDR3 contains 14 residues. Trimming stripped 4 bases from V and 1 base from J, with 10 bases between. Germline V gene data show CDR1 as SQVTM and CDR2 as ANQGSEA. In DNA form, the CDR3 reads TGCAGCGTTGTATCGCACATGAACACCGGGGAGCTGTTTTTT. It codes for CSVVSHMNTGELFF.

This clonotype was seen a handful of times. The CDR3 sequence: CASSLVWGRIQETQYF. DNA of the CDR3: TGTGCCAGCAGCTTAGTTTGGGGGCGGATTCAAGAGACCCAGTACTTC. The V gene is TRBV7-2, the J gene TRBJ2-5, with D tentatively TRBD1 (6 bases). This CDR3 comprises 16 residues. Germline CDR1 and CDR2: SGHTA and FQGNSA. V was clipped by 1 base and J by 2 bases, with 14 bases between them.

The chain employs TRBV18 and TRBJ1-4; 7 bases agree with TRBD1. V was clipped by 3 bases and J by 7 bases; unmatched bases: 8. CDR3 length: 15 amino acids. Germline V lookup: CDR1 KGHSH, CDR2 LQKENI. In DNA form, the CDR3 reads TGTGCCAGCTCACCGCTGACAGGGAAAGGTGAAAAACTGTTTTTT. It specifies CASSPLTGKGEKLFF.

This clonotype has ten or more counts. The rearrangement joins TRBV12-3 or TRBV12-4 to TRBJ2-1; D not certain. The CDR3 sequence is 15 residues long. The V end was cut by 3 bases, the J end by 2 bases, with 11 bases between. CDR3 region: CASSFTVGTYNEQFF. The CDR3 bases are TGTGCCAGCAGTTTTACTGTAGGGACCTACAATGAGCAGTTCTTC.

This clonotype was seen a few times. V and J are TRBV3-1 and TRBJ1-2; D gene uncertain. This CDR3 region has 14 residues. V lost 7 bases and J 0 bases, leaving 12 bases between the germline ends. The germline V gene has CDR1 LGHDT and CDR2 YNNKEL (reference sequence). The CDR3 is CASTQAGANYGYTF. Here the CDR3 DNA reads TGTGCCAGCACCCAGGCAGGCGCTAACTATGGCTACACCTTC.

The sample holds many counts of this clonotype. The chain joins TRBV12-3 or TRBV12-4 to TRBJ2-1; either TRBD1 or TRBD2 may fit D (5 bases each). The CDR3 runs to 14 residues. Trimming left V 6 bases short and J 4 bases short, with 13 bases between. This CDR3 reads CASSRQRGYNEQFF. DNA for the CDR3: TGTGCCAGCAGCCGACAGAGGGGTTACAATGAGCAGTTCTTC.

The genes are TRBV11-2 and TRBJ2-1; D is possibly TRBD2 (5 bases). V shed 4 bases and J shed 0 bases, with 10 bases lying between them. Germline CDR1 is SGHAT and CDR2 is FQNNGV. There are 15 residues in the CDR3. The CDR3 loop is CASSSRLSSYNEQFF. CDR3 bases: TGTGCCAGCAGCTCGAGACTAAGCTCCTACAATGAGCAGTTCTTC. Using reference TRBV11-2 and TRBJ2-1 for the parts outside the CDR3, the full variable domain is EAGVAQSPRYKIIEKRQSVAFWCNPISGHATLYWYQQILGQGPKLLIQFQNNGVVDDSQLPKDRFSAERLKGVDSTLKIQPAKLEDSAVYLCASSSRLSSYNEQFFGPGTRLTVL.

This clonotype was seen a handful of times. The genes are TRBV7-9 and TRBJ2-1; TRBD2 matches 10 bases. The CDR3 spans 16 residues. The ends lost 1 base at V and 8 bases at J; junction bases unmatched: 8. CDR1 and CDR2 (germline): SEHNR, FQNEAQ (reference sequence). CDR3 in amino acids: CASSLGTSGALDEQFF. CDR3 DNA: TGTGCCAGCAGCTTAGGTACTAGCGGGGCCTTGGATGAGCAGTTCTTC.

The J gene is TRBJ1-1, the V gene TRBV12-3 or TRBV12-4; D not certain. V shed 3 bases and J shed 1 base, with 6 bases lying between them. There are 13 residues in the CDR3. The DNA for the CDR3 is TGTGCCAGCAGTTTCGAGAGGAACACTGAAGCTTTCTTT. It specifies CASSFERNTEAFF.

This clonotype was observed at least ten times. This chain uses TRBV5-6 with TRBJ2-3, with 10 bases matching TRBD2. Germline V gene sequence: CDR1 SGHDT, CDR2 YYEEEE. V lost 0 bases and J lost 0; bases outside the gene matches: 13. The CDR3 has 20 residues. DNA of the CDR3: TGTGCCAGCAGCTTGGACCACCGAAGCGGGGGGGCCCCTAGCACAGATACGCAGTATTTT. Its protein product is CASSLDHRSGGAPSTDTQYF.